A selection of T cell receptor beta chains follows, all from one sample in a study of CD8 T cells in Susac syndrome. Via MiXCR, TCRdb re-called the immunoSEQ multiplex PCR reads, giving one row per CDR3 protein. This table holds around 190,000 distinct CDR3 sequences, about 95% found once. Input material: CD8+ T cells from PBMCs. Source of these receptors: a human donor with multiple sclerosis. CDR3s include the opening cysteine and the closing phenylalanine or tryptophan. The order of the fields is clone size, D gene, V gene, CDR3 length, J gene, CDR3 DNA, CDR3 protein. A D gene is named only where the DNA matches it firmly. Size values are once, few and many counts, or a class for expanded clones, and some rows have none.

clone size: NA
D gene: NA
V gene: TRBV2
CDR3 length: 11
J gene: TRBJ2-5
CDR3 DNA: TGTGCCAGCAGATCGAAAGAGACCCAGTACTTC
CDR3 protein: CASRSKETQYF

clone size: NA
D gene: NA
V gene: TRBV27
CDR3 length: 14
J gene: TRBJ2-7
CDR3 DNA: TGTGCCAGCAGTTCACAGGGACTTGTCGAGGAGCAGTACTTC
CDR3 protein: CASSSQGLVEEQYF

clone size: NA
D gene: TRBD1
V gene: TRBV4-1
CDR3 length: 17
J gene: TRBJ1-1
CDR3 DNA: TGCGCCAGCAGCCAAGGAAGACAGGGCCTGATGAACACTGAAGCTTTCTTT
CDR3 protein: CASSQGRQGLMNTEAFF

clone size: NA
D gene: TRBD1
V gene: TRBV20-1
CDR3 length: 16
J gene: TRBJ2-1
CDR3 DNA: TGCAGTGCCAATCCGGGACAGGGGTCCGCCTACAATGAGCAGTTCTTC
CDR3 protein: CSANPGQGSAYNEQFF

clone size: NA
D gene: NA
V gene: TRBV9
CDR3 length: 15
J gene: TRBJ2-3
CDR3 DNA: TGTGCCAGCAGCGTCGGGACTGGTCGCACACATACGCAGTATTTT
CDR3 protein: CASSVGTGRTHTQYF

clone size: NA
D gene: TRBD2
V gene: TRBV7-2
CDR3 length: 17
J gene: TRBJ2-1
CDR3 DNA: TGTGCCAGCAGCTTAGGGAGAACTAGCGGGACTTACAATGAGCAGTTCTTC
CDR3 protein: CASSLGRTSGTYNEQFF

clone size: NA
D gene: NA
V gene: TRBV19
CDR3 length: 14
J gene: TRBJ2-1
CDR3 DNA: TGTGCCAGCAACTTGCGGGGAGGAGTCGAAGAGCAGTTCTTC
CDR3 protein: CASNLRGGVEEQFF

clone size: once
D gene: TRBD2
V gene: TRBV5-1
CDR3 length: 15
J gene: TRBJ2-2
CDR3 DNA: TGCGCCAGCAGGTGGCTAGCGGGAGCCACCGGGGAGCTGTTTTTT
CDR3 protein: CASRWLAGATGELFF

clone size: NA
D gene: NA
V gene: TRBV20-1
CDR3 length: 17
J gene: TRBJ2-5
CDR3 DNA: TGCAGTGCTAGAGATTTAATTGGGTCAGTCTCGGCAGAGACCCAGTACTTC
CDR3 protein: CSARDLIGSVSAETQYF

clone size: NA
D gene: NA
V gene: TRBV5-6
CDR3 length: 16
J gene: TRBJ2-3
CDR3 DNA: TGTGCCAGCAGCTTGGCCCTACAGGGAGCCACAGATACGCAGTATTTT
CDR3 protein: CASSLALQGATDTQYF

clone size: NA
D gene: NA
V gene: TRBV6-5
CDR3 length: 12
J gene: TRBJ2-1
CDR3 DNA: TGTGCCAGCGGAGGGCCGGGGGATGAGCAGTTCTTC
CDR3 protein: CASGGPGDEQFF

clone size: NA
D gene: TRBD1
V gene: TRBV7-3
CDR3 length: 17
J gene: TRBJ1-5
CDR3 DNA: TGTGCCAGCAGCTTAGGACCGGGACAGCTAAGCAATCAGCCCCAGCATTTT
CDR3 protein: CASSLGPGQLSNQPQHF

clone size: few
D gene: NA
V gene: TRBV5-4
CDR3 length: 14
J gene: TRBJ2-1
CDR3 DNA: TGTGCCAGCAGCTTGGGAGACAGCTACAATGAGCAGTTCTTC
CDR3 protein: CASSLGDSYNEQFF

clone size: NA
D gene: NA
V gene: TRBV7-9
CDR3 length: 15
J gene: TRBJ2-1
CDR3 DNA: TGTGCCAGCAGCTTGCCGCCCGGACTACACAATGAGCAGTTCTTC
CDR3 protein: CASSLPPGLHNEQFF

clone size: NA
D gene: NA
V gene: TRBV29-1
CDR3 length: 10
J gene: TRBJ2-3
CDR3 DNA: TGCAGCGTTGGGTCCGATACGCAGTATTTT
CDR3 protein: CSVGSDTQYF

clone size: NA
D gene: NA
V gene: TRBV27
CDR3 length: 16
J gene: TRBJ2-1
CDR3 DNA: TGTGCCAGCAGCCTAGAGGGCGGGCTAGCTAAGGGGGAGCAGTTCTTC
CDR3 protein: CASSLEGGLAKGEQFF

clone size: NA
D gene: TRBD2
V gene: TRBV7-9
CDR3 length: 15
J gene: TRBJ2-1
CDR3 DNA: TGTGCCAGCAGCTTAGAAGCGGGAGAAAACAATGAGCAGTTCTTC
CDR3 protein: CASSLEAGENNEQFF

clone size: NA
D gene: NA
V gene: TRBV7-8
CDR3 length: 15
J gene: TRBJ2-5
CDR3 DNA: TGTGCCAGCAGCTACGGACTGGAGGTGGAAGAGACCCAGTACTTC
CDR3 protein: CASSYGLEVEETQYF

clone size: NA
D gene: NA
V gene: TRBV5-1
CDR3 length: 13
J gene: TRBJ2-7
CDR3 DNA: TGCGCCAGCAGCTTGGACAAGTCCTACGAGCAGTACTTC
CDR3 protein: CASSLDKSYEQYF